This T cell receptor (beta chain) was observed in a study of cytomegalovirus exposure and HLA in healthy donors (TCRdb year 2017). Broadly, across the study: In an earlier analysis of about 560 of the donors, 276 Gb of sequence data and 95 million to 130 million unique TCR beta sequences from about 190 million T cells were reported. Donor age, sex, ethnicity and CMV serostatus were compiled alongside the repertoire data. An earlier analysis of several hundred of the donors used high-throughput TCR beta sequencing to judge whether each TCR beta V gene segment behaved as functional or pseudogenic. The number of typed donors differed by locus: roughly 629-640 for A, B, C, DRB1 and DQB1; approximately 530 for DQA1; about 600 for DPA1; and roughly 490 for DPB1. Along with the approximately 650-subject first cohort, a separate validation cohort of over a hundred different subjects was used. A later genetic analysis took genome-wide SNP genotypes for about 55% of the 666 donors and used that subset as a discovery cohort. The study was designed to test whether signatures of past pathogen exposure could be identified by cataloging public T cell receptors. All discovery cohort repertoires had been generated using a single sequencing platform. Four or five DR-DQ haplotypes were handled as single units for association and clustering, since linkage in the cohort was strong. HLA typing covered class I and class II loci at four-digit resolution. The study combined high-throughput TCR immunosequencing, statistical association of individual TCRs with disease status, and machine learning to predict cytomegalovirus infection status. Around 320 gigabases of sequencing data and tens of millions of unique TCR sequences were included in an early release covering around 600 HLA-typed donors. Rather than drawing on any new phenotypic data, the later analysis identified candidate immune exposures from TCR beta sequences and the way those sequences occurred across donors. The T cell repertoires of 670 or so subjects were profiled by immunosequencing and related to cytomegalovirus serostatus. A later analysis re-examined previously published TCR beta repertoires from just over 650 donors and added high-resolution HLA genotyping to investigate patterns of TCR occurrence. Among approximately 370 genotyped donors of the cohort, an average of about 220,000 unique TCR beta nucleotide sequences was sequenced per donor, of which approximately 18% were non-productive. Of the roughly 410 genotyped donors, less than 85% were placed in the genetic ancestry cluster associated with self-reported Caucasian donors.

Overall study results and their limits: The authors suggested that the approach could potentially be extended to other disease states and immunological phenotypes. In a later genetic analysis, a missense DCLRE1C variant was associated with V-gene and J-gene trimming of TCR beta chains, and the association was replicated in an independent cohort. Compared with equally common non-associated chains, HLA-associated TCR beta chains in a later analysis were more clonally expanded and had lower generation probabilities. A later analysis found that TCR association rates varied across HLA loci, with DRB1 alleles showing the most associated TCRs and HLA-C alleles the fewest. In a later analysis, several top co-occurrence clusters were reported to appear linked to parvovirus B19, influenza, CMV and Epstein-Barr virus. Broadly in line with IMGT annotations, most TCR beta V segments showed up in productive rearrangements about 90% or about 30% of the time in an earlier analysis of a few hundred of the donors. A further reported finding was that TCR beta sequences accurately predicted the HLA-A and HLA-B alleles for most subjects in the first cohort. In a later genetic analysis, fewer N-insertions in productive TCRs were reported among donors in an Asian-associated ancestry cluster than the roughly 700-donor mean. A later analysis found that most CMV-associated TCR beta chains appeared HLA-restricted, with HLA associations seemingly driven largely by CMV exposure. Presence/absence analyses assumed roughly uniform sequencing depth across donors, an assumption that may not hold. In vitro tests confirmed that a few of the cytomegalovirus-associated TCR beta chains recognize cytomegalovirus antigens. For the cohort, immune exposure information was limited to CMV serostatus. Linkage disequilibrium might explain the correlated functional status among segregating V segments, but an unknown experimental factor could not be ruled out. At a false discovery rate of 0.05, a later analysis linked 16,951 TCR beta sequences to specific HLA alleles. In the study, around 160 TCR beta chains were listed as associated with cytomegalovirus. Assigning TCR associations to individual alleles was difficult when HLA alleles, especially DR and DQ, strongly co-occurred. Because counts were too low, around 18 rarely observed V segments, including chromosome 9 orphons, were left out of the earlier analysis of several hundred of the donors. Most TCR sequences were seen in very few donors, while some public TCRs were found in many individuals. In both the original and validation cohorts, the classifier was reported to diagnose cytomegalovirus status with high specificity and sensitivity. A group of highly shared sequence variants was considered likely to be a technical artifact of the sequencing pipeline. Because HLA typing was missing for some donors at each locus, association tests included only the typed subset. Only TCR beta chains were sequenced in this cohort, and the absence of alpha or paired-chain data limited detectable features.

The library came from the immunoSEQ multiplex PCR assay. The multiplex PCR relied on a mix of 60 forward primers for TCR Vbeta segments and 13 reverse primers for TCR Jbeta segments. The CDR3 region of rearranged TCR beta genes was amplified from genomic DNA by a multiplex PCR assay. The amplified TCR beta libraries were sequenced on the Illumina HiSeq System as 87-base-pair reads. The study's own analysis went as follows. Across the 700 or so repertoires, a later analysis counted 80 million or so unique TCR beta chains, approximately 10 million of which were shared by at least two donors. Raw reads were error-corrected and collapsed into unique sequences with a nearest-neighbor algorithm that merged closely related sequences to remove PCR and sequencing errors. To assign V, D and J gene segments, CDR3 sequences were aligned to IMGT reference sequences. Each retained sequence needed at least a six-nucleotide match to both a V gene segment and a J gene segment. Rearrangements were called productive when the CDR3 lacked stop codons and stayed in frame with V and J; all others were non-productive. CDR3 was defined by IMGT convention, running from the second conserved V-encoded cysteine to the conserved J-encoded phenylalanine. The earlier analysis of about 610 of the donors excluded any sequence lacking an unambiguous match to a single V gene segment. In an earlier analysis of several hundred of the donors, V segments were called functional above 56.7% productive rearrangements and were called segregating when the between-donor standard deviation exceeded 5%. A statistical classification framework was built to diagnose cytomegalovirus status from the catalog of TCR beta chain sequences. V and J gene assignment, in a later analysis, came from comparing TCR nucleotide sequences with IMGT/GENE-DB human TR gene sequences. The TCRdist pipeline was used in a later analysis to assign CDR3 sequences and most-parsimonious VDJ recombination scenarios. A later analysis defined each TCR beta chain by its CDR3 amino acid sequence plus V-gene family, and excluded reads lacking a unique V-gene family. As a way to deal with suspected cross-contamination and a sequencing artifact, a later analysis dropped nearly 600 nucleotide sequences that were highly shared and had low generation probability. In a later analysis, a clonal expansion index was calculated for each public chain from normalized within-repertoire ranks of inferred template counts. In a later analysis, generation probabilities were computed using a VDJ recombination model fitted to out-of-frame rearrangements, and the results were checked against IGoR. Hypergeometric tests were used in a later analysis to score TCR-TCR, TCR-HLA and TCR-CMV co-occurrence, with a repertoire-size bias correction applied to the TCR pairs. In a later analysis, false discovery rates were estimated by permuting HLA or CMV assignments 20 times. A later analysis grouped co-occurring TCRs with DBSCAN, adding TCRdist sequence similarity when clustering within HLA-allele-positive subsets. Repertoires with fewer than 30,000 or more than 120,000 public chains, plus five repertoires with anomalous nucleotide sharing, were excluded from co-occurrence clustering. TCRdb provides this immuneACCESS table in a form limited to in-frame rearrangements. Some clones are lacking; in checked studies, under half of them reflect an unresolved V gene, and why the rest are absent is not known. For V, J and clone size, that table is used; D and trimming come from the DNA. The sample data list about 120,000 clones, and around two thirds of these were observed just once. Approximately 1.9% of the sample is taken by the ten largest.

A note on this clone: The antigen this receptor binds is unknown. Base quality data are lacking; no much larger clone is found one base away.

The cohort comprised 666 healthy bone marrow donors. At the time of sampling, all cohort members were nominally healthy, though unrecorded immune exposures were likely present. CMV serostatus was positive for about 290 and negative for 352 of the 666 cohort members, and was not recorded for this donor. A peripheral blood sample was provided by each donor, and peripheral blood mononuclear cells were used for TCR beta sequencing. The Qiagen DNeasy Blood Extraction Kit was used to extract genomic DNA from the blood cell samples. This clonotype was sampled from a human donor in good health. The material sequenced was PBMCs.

The bases are TGTGCCAGCTCATTGAAGGCAGGGGGTAACACCGGGGAGCTGTTTTTT. Its protein reads: CASSLKAGGNTGELFF. The sequence links TRBV18 to TRBJ2-2; 7 central bases correspond to TRBD1. V trim: 5 bases; J trim: 2 bases; unmatched bases: 8. The CDR3, cysteine through phenylalanine, is 16 amino acids long. Just the 48-base CDR3 DNA is kept, in frame starting at base 1. The CDR1 and CDR2 encoded by the germline V gene are KGHSH and LQKENI.